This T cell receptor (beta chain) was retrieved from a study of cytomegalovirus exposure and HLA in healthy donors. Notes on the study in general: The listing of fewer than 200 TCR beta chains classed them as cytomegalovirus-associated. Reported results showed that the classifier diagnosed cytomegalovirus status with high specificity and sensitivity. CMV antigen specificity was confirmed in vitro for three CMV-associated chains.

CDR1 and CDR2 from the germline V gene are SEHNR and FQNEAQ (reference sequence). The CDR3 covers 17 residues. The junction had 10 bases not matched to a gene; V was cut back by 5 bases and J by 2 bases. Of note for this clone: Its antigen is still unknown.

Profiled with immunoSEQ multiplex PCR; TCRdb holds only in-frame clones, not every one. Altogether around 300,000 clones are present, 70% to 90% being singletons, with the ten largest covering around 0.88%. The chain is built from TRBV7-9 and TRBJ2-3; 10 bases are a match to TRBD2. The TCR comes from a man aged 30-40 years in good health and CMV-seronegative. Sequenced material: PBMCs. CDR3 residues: CASSALTSGANTDTQYF. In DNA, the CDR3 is TGTGCCAGCAGCGCCTTAACTAGCGGGGCAAACACAGATACGCAGTATTTT.